Sequencing of this T cell receptor beta chain was carried out in a study of Graves' ophthalmopathy and Graves' hyperthyroidism. The length of the CDR3 is 16 residues. V trimming: 4 bases; J trimming: 0 bases; junction bases outside the gene matches: 7. Study-wide findings and caveats: Thyroid clonotypes that were expanded above 0.001 frequency mostly also appeared in blood.

Stable hyperthyroidism was defined by absence of ophthalmopathy within 18 months of follow-up. Only newly diagnosed hyperthyroidism patients aged 18 to 65, with under 2 months' duration, were enrolled. Comments on this clonotype: The antigen is unknown.

Using RNA transcripts, the TCR beta CDR3 regions were amplified. The library came from an HTBI-primed first-round RT-PCR and a second-round multiplex PCR. Using its own MiXCR run on the multiplex PCR reads, TCRdb lists one record per CDR3 protein. The table has over 500,000 distinct CDR3 sequences, about 20% seen once. The V gene is TRBV12-3 or TRBV12-4, the J gene TRBJ2-7; 9 bases align to TRBD1. The sequence was collected from a woman aged 18-29 years with stable Graves' hyperthyroidism. Some clones in this sample may be carry-over from other donors' samples. The sequenced material came from peripheral blood. CDR3 sequence: CASSSPYRGPSYEQYF. The CDR3 nucleotides read TGTGCCAGCAGTTCTCCCTACAGGGGGCCCTCCTACGAGCAGTACTTC.